These T cell receptor beta chains were read from a single sample in a study of radiotherapy plus CTLA-4 blockade in lung cancer. Data came from immunoSEQ multiplex PCR; TCRdb stores just in-frame clones and leaves some out. The data show around 40,000 clones, with approximately 85% seen just once and 5.8% held by the top ten. Sequenced here: peripheral blood, sampled from a patient treated with radiotherapy plus ipilimumab. These receptor sequences come from a human donor with non-small cell lung cancer who had stable disease on radiotherapy plus ipilimumab. The CDR3 runs from the conserved cysteine through the conserved F or W. D genes are given only for firm matches. Only part of the rows carry a size: once, few, many, or a class if the clone is expanded.

cdr3_nt: TGTGCCAGCAGCGTAGGCGTCGGTGAGCAGTTCTTC
cdr3_aa: CASSVGVGEQFF
d_call: .
v_call: TRBV9
clone_size: .
j_call: TRBJ2-1

cdr3_nt: TGTGCCAGCACAAATCCAGGGGGCTACGAGCAGTACTTC
cdr3_aa: CASTNPGGYEQYF
d_call: TRBD1
v_call: TRBV6-5
clone_size: .
j_call: TRBJ2-7

cdr3_nt: TGTGCCAGCAGCTCCTCGGCCCGGGTGGATCAGCCCCAGCATTTT
cdr3_aa: CASSSSARVDQPQHF
d_call: .
v_call: TRBV7-2
clone_size: few
j_call: TRBJ1-5

cdr3_nt: TGCGCCAGCAGCCAGGGGACTAGCGGGAGCGCGAAGCTGTTTTTT
cdr3_aa: CASSQGTSGSAKLFF
d_call: TRBD2
v_call: TRBV4-3
clone_size: .
j_call: TRBJ2-2

cdr3_nt: TGTGCCAGCAGCTCACAGGGGGGGGGTGAAAAACTGTTTTTT
cdr3_aa: CASSSQGGGEKLFF
d_call: TRBD1
v_call: TRBV7-2
clone_size: .
j_call: TRBJ1-4

cdr3_nt: TGTGCCAGCAGTCGCGATTTCCGGGAGCAGTACTTC
cdr3_aa: CASSRDFREQYF
d_call: .
v_call: TRBV6-5
clone_size: .
j_call: TRBJ2-7

cdr3_nt: TGTGCCAGTAGTCAGACAGTAAACACTGAAGCTTTCTTT
cdr3_aa: CASSQTVNTEAFF
d_call: .
v_call: TRBV19
clone_size: .
j_call: TRBJ1-1

cdr3_nt: TGTGCCAGTAGTATAGGACTAGCGGTCCACAATGAGCAGTTCTTC
cdr3_aa: CASSIGLAVHNEQFF
d_call: TRBD2
v_call: TRBV19
clone_size: .
j_call: TRBJ2-1

cdr3_nt: TGTGCCAGCAGCTTGGAGAGCCATAGCACAGATACGCAGTATTTT
cdr3_aa: CASSLESHSTDTQYF
d_call: .
v_call: TRBV5-4
clone_size: .
j_call: TRBJ2-3

cdr3_nt: TGTGCCACCAGCAGAGATTGGGACTACCAAGAGACCCAGTACTTC
cdr3_aa: CATSRDWDYQETQYF
d_call: .
v_call: TRBV15
clone_size: .
j_call: TRBJ2-5

cdr3_nt: TGTGCCAGCAGAGACAGGGAGATTGAGCAGTTCTTC
cdr3_aa: CASRDREIEQFF
d_call: TRBD1
v_call: TRBV7-9
clone_size: .
j_call: TRBJ2-1

cdr3_nt: TGCGCCAGCAGCCCGACAGGGGGAGTAGCTAATGAAAAACTGTTTTTT
cdr3_aa: CASSPTGGVANEKLFF
d_call: TRBD1
v_call: TRBV4-1
clone_size: .
j_call: TRBJ1-4

cdr3_nt: TGTGCCAGTAGTATAGGTGGGAGAAACGAGCAGTACTTC
cdr3_aa: CASSIGGRNEQYF
d_call: .
v_call: TRBV19
clone_size: .
j_call: TRBJ2-7

cdr3_nt: TGTGCCAGCAGCTTGATCAGACAGGGATACGAGCAGTACTTC
cdr3_aa: CASSLIRQGYEQYF
d_call: TRBD1
v_call: TRBV5-6
clone_size: .
j_call: TRBJ2-7

cdr3_nt: TGTGCCAGCAGTGATGGTGGGGGCGCAAACATTCAGTACTTC
cdr3_aa: CASSDGGGANIQYF
d_call: .
v_call: TRBV2
clone_size: .
j_call: TRBJ2-4

cdr3_nt: TGTGCCAGTAGTATTGCGGTCACCTCTAGCACAGATACGCAGTATTTT
cdr3_aa: CASSIAVTSSTDTQYF
d_call: .
v_call: TRBV19
clone_size: .
j_call: TRBJ2-3

cdr3_nt: TGTGCCAGCAGTCCGGACAGTAGCAATCAGCCCCAGCATTTT
cdr3_aa: CASSPDSSNQPQHF
d_call: .
v_call: TRBV2
clone_size: .
j_call: TRBJ1-5

cdr3_nt: TGTGCCAGCAGCTCCGCGGCGGACAGACGCTATGGCTACACCTTC
cdr3_aa: CASSSAADRRYGYTF
d_call: .
v_call: TRBV5-4
clone_size: .
j_call: TRBJ1-2

cdr3_nt: TGTGCCAGCAGCCCGCTCCCACAGGGGGCGCCGATCAGCGGCTACACCTTC
cdr3_aa: CASSPLPQGAPISGYTF
d_call: TRBD1
v_call: TRBV11-2
clone_size: .
j_call: TRBJ1-2

cdr3_nt: TGTGCCAGCAGCAAAGACAGGAATACGCAGTATTTT
cdr3_aa: CASSKDRNTQYF
d_call: .
v_call: TRBV7-3
clone_size: once
j_call: TRBJ2-3

cdr3_nt: TGTGCCAGCAGTGAATGGGGCAGGGGGTCCCAAGAGACCCAGTACTTC
cdr3_aa: CASSEWGRGSQETQYF
d_call: TRBD1
v_call: TRBV6-1
clone_size: .
j_call: TRBJ2-5

cdr3_nt: TGTGCCAGTAAGGGACAGGAGAGCTCCTATAATTCACCCCTCCACTTT
cdr3_aa: CASKGQESSYNSPLHF
d_call: TRBD1
v_call: TRBV19
clone_size: .
j_call: TRBJ1-6

cdr3_nt: TGTGCCAGTAGTATTGCGGAGTTTCAGCCCCAGCATTTT
cdr3_aa: CASSIAEFQPQHF
d_call: .
v_call: TRBV19
clone_size: .
j_call: TRBJ1-5

cdr3_nt: TGTGCCAGCAGTTACTCGAGGGGGCAACATGAGCAGTTCTTC
cdr3_aa: CASSYSRGQHEQFF
d_call: TRBD1
v_call: TRBV6-6
clone_size: .
j_call: TRBJ2-1

cdr3_nt: TGTGCCAGCAGTGAAGGACTAGCGGAGCACAATGAGCAGTTCTTC
cdr3_aa: CASSEGLAEHNEQFF
d_call: TRBD2
v_call: TRBV6-1
clone_size: .
j_call: TRBJ2-1